This TCR beta chain was profiled in a study of pediatric ulcerative colitis. During colonoscopy, one to two rectal pinch biopsies were collected. Control subjects, colonoscoped for suspected IBD, had macroscopically and histologically normal endoscopy. Deletions cut 5 bases from V and 6 bases from J, with 8 bases between. The CDR3 is 11 amino acids. CDR1 DFQATT and CDR2 SNEGSKA come from the germline V gene (reference sequence). Sequencing was at survey level. Up to 500,000 reads were sequenced per sample. The table came from immunoSEQ multiplex PCR; TCRdb's copy has only in-frame clones and leaves some out. The data show some 10,000 clones, roughly four fifths seen once.

The TCR originated in a girl between 5 and 17 years old who was a control in a study of pediatric ulcerative colitis. V gene TRBV20-1 combines with J gene TRBJ2-1; D unresolved. Sequencing input: gut tissue. The CDR3: CSALKFNEQFF. The CDR3 region has the DNA TGCAGTGCTCTTAAGTTCAATGAGCAGTTCTTC.